The 3 T cell receptor beta chains given below trace back to one sample, sequenced in a study of shared clonotypes between healthy human individuals. Some clones are missing from TCRdb's copy, which holds only in-frame ones; the method was immunoSEQ multiplex PCR. The table shows around 1.5 million clones, with around 98% occurring only once. The sample comprised naive CD4+ T cells sorted from blood. This sample's subset: CD45RA+ positively selected. The source of these receptors is a young man in good health.

The rearrangement uses TRBV25-1 and TRBJ2-7; 10 nucleotides match TRBD2. This CDR3 is 14 amino acids long. Germline loops: CDR1 MGHDK, CDR2 SYGVNS. The ends lost 5 bases at V and 6 bases at J; junction bases unmatched: 7. CDR3 bases: TGTGCCAGCAGTCATCTAGCGGGAGTGGTCGAGCAGTACTTC. Translated, it gives CASSHLAGVVEQYF.

The V gene is TRBV7-6, the J gene TRBJ1-5; 8 bases fit TRBD1. Per the germline V gene, CDR1 is SGHVS and CDR2 is FNYEAQ. Losses at the gene ends were 2 bases for V and 3 bases for J; bases not matched to a gene: 0. The CDR3 runs to 14 residues. CDR3 loop: CASSLQGANQPQHF. CDR3 DNA: TGTGCCAGCAGCTTACAGGGGGCCAATCAGCCCCAGCATTTT.

The chain combines TRBV5-4 with TRBJ2-2; D is ambiguous. CDR1 and CDR2 from the germline V gene are SGHNT and YYREEE (reference sequence). V was trimmed by 1 base and J by 5 bases, leaving 9 bases between them. The CDR3 runs to 14 residues. This CDR3 reads CASSLTVGTGELFF. The CDR3 DNA sequence: TGTGCCAGCAGCTTGACAGTCGGGACCGGGGAGCTGTTTTTT.